Listed below are T cell receptor beta chains from one sample, sequenced in a study of T-cell memory formation after mild COVID-19. TCRdb used MiXCR to reprocess the 5' RACE reads, holding one entry per CDR3 protein. The sample lists 80,000 to 95,000 distinct CDR3 sequences, roughly 25% occurring once. The sequenced sample was PBMCs or a T cell subset sorted from them (not recorded which). The source is a man aged 18-30 years who had mild COVID-19 (a few samples of this study predate the infection). Cell type and time point are not known. Each CDR3 is given with its conserved first and last residue. The D gene is left open where the match is weak. For some rows the clone size is stated as once, few or many, or as a class when expanded; others skip it.

clone_size j_call d_call v_call cdr3_aa cdr3_nt
few TRBJ1-1 . TRBV28 CASSLPTENTEAFF TGTGCCAGCAGTCTTCCAACAGAGAACACTGAAGCTTTCTTT
. TRBJ2-7 TRBD1 TRBV2 CASRSGQGMDEQYF TGTGCCAGCAGATCCGGACAGGGCATGGACGAGCAGTACTTC
. TRBJ1-5 . TRBV7-2 CATPFGARNQPQHF TGTGCCACCCCTTTTGGGGCGCGCAATCAGCCCCAGCATTTT
. TRBJ2-5 TRBD2 TRBV7-2 CASTSKRGGLETQYF TGTGCCAGCACCAGCAAGCGGGGGGGCCTGGAGACCCAGTACTTC
few TRBJ2-3 . TRBV6-4 CASSDYEAPTDTQYF TGTGCCAGCAGTGACTATGAGGCACCCACAGATACGCAGTATTTT
. TRBJ1-4 . TRBV3-1 CASSQNPFMTTNEKLFF TGTGCCAGCAGCCAAAATCCGTTTATGACAACTAATGAAAAACTGTTTTTT
few TRBJ1-5 . TRBV6-2/TRBV6-3 CASSSRGQGNQPQHF TGTGCCAGCAGTTCCAGGGGCCAAGGCAATCAGCCCCAGCATTTT
. TRBJ1-2 . TRBV4-1 CASSQDKGPGYGYTF TGCGCCAGCAGCCAAGATAAGGGGCCAGGGTATGGCTACACCTTC
. TRBJ2-7 . TRBV6-5 CASRRRWSSYEQYF TGTGCCAGCAGAAGACGGTGGAGCTCCTACGAGCAGTACTTC
few TRBJ1-5 . TRBV6-5 CASSYGGPFGQPQHF TGTGCCAGCAGTTACGGGGGGCCCTTCGGACAGCCCCAGCATTTT
few TRBJ2-7 . TRBV7-6 CASSGGGEGALPYEQYF TGTGCCAGCAGCGGCGGAGGGGAGGGGGCCTTGCCCTACGAGCAGTACTTC
few TRBJ2-3 TRBD2 TRBV11-1 CASSGLAGATDTQYF TGTGCCAGCAGCGGACTAGCGGGGGCGACAGATACGCAGTATTTT
. TRBJ1-6 . TRBV20-1 CSARAPEVTAISPLHF TGCAGTGCTAGAGCCCCAGAGGTCACAGCGATTTCACCCCTCCACTTT
. TRBJ1-2 . TRBV12-3/TRBV12-4 CASSLARALSGYTF TGTGCCAGCAGTTTAGCGCGGGCGCTGAGTGGCTACACCTTC
. TRBJ1-1 . TRBV4-1 CASSQDQGPIF TGCGCCAGCAGCCAAGATCAGGGACCCATATTT
. TRBJ2-1 . TRBV11-2 CASSAGAGAYNEQFF TGTGCCAGCAGCGCGGGGGCAGGAGCCTACAATGAGCAGTTCTTC
few TRBJ1-6 TRBD1 TRBV28 CASSSALTGYNSPLHF TGTGCCAGCAGTTCTGCCCTGACAGGGTATAATTCACCCCTCCACTTT
. TRBJ2-4 . TRBV20-1 CSAILRLAKNIQYF TGCAGTGCCATCCTTCGACTAGCCAAAAACATTCAGTACTTC
. TRBJ2-3 TRBD1 TRBV5-1 CASSRDRQNTDTQYF TGCGCCAGCAGCCGGGACAGGCAGAACACAGATACGCAGTATTTT
. TRBJ1-1 . TRBV4-1 CASSRQTFPTNTEAFF TGCGCCAGCAGCAGACAGACCTTTCCTACGAACACTGAAGCTTTCTTT
. TRBJ2-5 . TRBV5-6 CASSLLAYRQETQYF TGTGCCAGCAGCTTGCTCGCATATAGACAAGAGACCCAGTACTTC
few TRBJ1-2 TRBD1 TRBV4-3 CASSQDWGTGASGYTF TGCGCCAGCAGCCAAGACTGGGGGACAGGGGCTAGCGGCTACACCTTC
few TRBJ1-2 TRBD1 TRBV7-9 CASSLGTGGNGYTF TGTGCCAGCAGCTTAGGGACAGGGGGTAATGGCTACACCTTC
. TRBJ2-7 . TRBV25-1 CASSEAAYEQYF TGTGCCAGCAGTGAGGCAGCCTACGAGCAGTACTTC
few TRBJ2-1 . TRBV11-2 CASSTGQSSYNEQFF TGTGCCAGCAGTACCGGACAGAGCTCCTACAATGAGCAGTTCTTC
. TRBJ2-3 . TRBV11-3 CASSTGGLPDTQYF TGTGCCAGCAGCACCGGCGGGCTCCCAGATACGCAGTATTTT